Described below is a single T cell receptor (beta chain) sequence and its context. Its antigen is currently unknown. The germline V gene has CDR1 SGDLS and CDR2 YYNGEE. This CDR3 is 16 amino acids long. Trimming stripped 0 bases from V and 0 bases from J, with 11 bases between. Produced via immunoSEQ multiplex PCR; TCRdb's table is partial and in-frame only. The top ten clones hold 0.1% to 0.15% of a sample with some 2.1 million clones, 85% to 95% of them seen once. This entry is derived from a study of shared clonotypes between healthy human individuals. Whole-study results and caveats: Clonotype sharing among donors was expected to depend on sequencing depth. Non-shared clonotypes had lower generation probabilities than clonotypes shared by all four sorted-subset donors.

The healthy adult donors were HIV-negative and reported no recent acute infections or vaccinations. The chain has TRBV9 and TRBJ2-3; unclear D gene. This receptor was obtained from a man younger than 30 in good health. What was sequenced was naive CD4+ T cells sorted from blood. The subset is: CD45RA+ positively selected. Written as DNA, the CDR3 is TGTGCCAGCAGCGTAGAGGGCAGTTCTAGCACAGATACGCAGTATTTT. It codes for CASSVEGSSSTDTQYF.